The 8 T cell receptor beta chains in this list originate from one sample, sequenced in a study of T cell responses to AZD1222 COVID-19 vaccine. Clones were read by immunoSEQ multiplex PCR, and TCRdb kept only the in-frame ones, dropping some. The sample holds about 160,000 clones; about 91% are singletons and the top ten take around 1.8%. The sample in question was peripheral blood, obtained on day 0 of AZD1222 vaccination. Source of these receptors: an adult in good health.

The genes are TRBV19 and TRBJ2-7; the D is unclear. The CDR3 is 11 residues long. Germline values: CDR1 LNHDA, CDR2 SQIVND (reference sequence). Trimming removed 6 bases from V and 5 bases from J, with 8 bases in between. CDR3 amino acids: CASSNVDEQYF. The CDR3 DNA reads TGTGCCAGTAGCAACGTGGACGAGCAGTACTTC.

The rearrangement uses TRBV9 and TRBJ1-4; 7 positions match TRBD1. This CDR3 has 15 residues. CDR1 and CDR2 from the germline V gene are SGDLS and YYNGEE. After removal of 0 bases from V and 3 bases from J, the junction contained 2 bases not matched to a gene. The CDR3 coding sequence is TGTGCCAGCAGCGTAGGACAGGGCCCTAATGAAAAACTGTTTTTT. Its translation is CASSVGQGPNEKLFF.

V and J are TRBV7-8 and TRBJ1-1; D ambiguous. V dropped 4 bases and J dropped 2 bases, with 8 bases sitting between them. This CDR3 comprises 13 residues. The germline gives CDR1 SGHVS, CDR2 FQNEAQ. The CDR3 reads CASSYTGNTEAFF. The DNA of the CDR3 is TGTGCCAGCAGCTACACCGGTAACACTGAAGCTTTCTTT.

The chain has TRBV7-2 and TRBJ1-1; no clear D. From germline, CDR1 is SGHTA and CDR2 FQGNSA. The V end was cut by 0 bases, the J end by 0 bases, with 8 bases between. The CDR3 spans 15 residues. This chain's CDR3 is CASSLAGSMNTEAFF. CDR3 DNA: TGTGCCAGCAGCTTAGCGGGATCCATGAACACTGAAGCTTTCTTT.

This CDR3 reads CASSPGVNQETQYF. CDR3 nucleotide sequence: TGTGCCAGCAGCCCGGGGGTAAATCAAGAGACCCAGTACTTC. The rearrangement joins TRBV13 to TRBJ2-5; TRBD2 might be the D (6 bases). The germline gives CDR1 PRHDT, CDR2 FYEKMQ (reference sequence). The CDR3 is 14 amino acids. The ends were cut back, 5 bases at V and 2 bases at J, with 12 bases in the middle.

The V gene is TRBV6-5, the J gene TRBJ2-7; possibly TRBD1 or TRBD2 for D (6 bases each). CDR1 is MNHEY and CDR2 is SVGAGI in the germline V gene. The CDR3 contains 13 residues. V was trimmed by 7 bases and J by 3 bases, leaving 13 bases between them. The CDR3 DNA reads TGTGCCAGCAAGAGGGGGGCCGACTACGAGCAGTACTTC. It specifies CASKRGADYEQYF.

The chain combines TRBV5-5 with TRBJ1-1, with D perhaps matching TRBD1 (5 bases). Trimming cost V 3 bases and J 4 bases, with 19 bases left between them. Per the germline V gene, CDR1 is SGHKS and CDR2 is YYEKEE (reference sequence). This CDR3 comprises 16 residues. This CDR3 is CASSYPDSIEGTEAFF. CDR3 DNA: TGTGCCAGCAGCTACCCCGACAGTATCGAGGGCACTGAAGCTTTCTTT. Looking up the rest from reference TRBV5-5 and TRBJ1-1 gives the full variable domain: DAGVTQSPTHLIKTRGQQVTLRCSPISGHKSVSWYQQVLGQGPQFIFQYYEKEERGRGNFPDRFSARQFPNYSSELNVNALLLGDSALYLCASSYPDSIEGTEAFFGQGTRLTVV.

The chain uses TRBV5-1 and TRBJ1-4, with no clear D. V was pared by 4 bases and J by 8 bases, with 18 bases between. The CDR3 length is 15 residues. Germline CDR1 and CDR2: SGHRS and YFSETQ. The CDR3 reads CASSPIPLGREKLFF. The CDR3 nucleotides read TGCGCCAGCAGCCCTATTCCTTTAGGACGGGAAAAACTGTTTTTT. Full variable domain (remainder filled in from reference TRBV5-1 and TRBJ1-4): KAGVTQTPRYLIKTRGQQVTLSCSPISGHRSVSWYQQTPGQGLQFLFEYFSETQRNKGNFPGRFSGRQFSNSRSEMNVSTLELGDSALYLCASSPIPLGREKLFFGSGTQLSVL.